The subject of this entry is one T cell receptor beta chain. Its antigen is undetermined. This entry belongs to a study of cytomegalovirus exposure and HLA in healthy donors. Study in general: There were approximately 85 million unique TCRs (from HLA-typed donors) in an early data release. Study results and limitations: Cytomegalovirus association was assigned to about 150 TCR beta chains.

This CDR3 has 18 residues. J was trimmed by 6 bases and V by 0 bases; bases with no gene match: 8. Germline assignment: CDR1 LGHNA and CDR2 YNFKEQ. The PCR made use of 60 Vbeta and 13 Jbeta primers. Clones were read by immunoSEQ multiplex PCR, and TCRdb kept only the in-frame ones, dropping some. The table includes around 300,000 clones, about 83% detected once. This receptor was obtained from a woman in her thirties or forties in good health and CMV-seropositive. Sequenced sample: PBMCs. V and J are TRBV4-2 and TRBJ2-1, with 13 bases lining up with TRBD2. CDR3 bases: TGTGCCAGCAGCCAAGAGCTCGGCAGGACTAGCGGGGGCAATGAGCAGTTCTTC. This codes for CASSQELGRTSGGNEQFF.